This TCR beta chain comes out of a study of post-analysis software for immune sequencing data. For the study at large: Both relapsing-remitting and secondary progressive multiple sclerosis featured among the disease courses, as did progressive-relapsing multiple sclerosis. The study's findings and limits: When patients were compared with controls, 4 or 5 TRBV segments were more frequent, TRBV5-6, TRBV5-1 and TRBV20-1 among them. Multiple sclerosis patients showed significantly lower normalized Chao1 diversity than controls did. When the samples were clustered directly with F measure, those that had been prepared in the same batch showed strong co-clustering.

Germline CDR1 is MNHNY and CDR2 is SVGAGI (reference sequence). Germline trimming cut 5 bases from V and 4 bases from J; bases unmatched to any gene: 11. CDR3 length: 16 amino acids. Unique molecular identifiers had been added to the TCR beta cDNA libraries. Each batch of 1 to 10 million T cells produced roughly 0.5 million cDNA molecules. TCRdb redid the calling of the PCR reads with MiXCR, one entry per CDR3 protein. The sample records about 500,000 distinct CDR3 sequences, over 35% being singletons. This clonotype showed up just once. Its target is unknown. The TCR sequence derives from a girl aged 10 to 17 with multiple sclerosis. Sequencing input: blood. The chain carries TRBV6-6 and TRBJ2-1; 7 bases align to TRBD2. As DNA, the CDR3 is TGTGCCAGCAGTCCAAAACCGGGACTAATATACAATGAGCAGTTCTTC. Translating gives CASSPKPGLIYNEQFF.